Listed below are T cell receptor beta chains from one sample, sequenced in a study of OX40 agonist ivuxolimab in advanced cancers. This table comes from immunoSEQ multiplex PCR, and its TCRdb copy is limited to in-frame clones, with some not included. The sample lists around 49,000 clones, about 80% occurring once. Sequenced here: CD4+ or CD8+ T cells sorted from blood, sampled in a trial of the OX40 agonist ivuxolimab. These receptor sequences come from an adult with an advanced solid tumor such as melanoma, head and neck, liver or kidney cancer. CDR3s include the opening cysteine and the closing phenylalanine or tryptophan. The D gene is left open where the match is weak. The listing skips clone size in some rows; elsewhere it reads once, few, many or a size class.

CDR3	DNA	V	size	J	D
CSVDYSGRDTGELFF	TGCAGCGTTGATTACAGCGGGAGAGACACCGGGGAGCTGTTTTTT	TRBV29-1	NA	TRBJ2-2	TRBD2
CASKPGQNSLEGSGELFF	TGTGCCAGTAAACCGGGACAAAACAGCCTAGAAGGGTCCGGGGAGCTGTTTTTT	TRBV6-4	once	TRBJ2-2	NA
CASSFGLAGYYNEQFF	TGTGCCAGCAGCTTCGGACTAGCGGGGTACTACAATGAGCAGTTCTTC	TRBV27	few	TRBJ2-1	TRBD2
CASATAGTGVYGYTF	TGTGCCAGCGCGACAGCAGGGACAGGCGTATATGGCTACACCTTC	TRBV2	NA	TRBJ1-2	TRBD1
CASSSLTGSSNQPQHF	TGTGCCAGCAGCTCCTTGACAGGGTCGAGCAATCAGCCCCAGCATTTT	TRBV7-9	NA	TRBJ1-5	TRBD1
CASSQTLVLTYNEQFF	TGCGCCAGCAGCCAGACTCTAGTTCTCACCTACAATGAGCAGTTCTTC	TRBV4-3	once	TRBJ2-1	NA
CSGTGTSVTGELFF	TGCAGCGGCACCGGGACTAGCGTTACCGGGGAGCTGTTTTTT	TRBV29-1	NA	TRBJ2-2	TRBD2
CASSLVGRGGEQYF	TGTGCCAGCAGCTTAGTCGGCAGGGGGGGCGAGCAGTACTTC	TRBV11-2	NA	TRBJ2-7	NA
CASSPRPGNADTQYF	TGTGCCAGCAGCCCACGCCCGGGGAATGCAGATACGCAGTATTTT	TRBV7-6	NA	TRBJ2-3	NA
CASSAPTGGGTDTQYF	TGTGCCAGTAGTGCCCCAACAGGGGGTGGCACAGATACGCAGTATTTT	TRBV19	NA	TRBJ2-3	TRBD1
CATSVDRGENTEAFF	TGTGCCACCAGCGTCGACAGGGGTGAGAACACTGAAGCTTTCTTT	TRBV15	NA	TRBJ1-1	TRBD1
CASSHGTIGQGYNSPLHF	TGTGCCAGCAGCCATGGGACCATAGGACAGGGTTATAATTCACCCCTCCACTTT	TRBV28	NA	TRBJ1-6	TRBD1
CASSSRLGGTGELFF	TGTGCCAGCAGCTCCCGCCTAGGGGGGACCGGGGAGCTGTTTTTT	TRBV7-8	NA	TRBJ2-2	NA
CATSRDPAAGELFF	TGTGCCACCAGCAGAGATCCGGCGGCCGGGGAGCTGTTTTTT	TRBV15	NA	TRBJ2-2	NA
CASRTTGQGYGYTF	TGTGCCAGCAGAACAACGGGACAGGGCTATGGCTACACCTTC	TRBV6-1	NA	TRBJ1-2	TRBD1
CASSEFETSGSYEQYF	TGCGCCAGCAGTGAGTTTGAAACTAGCGGTTCCTACGAGCAGTACTTC	TRBV10-2	medium-sized	TRBJ2-7	TRBD2
CASSSPGGDSEAFF	TGTGCCAGCAGCTCGCCGGGAGGGGATTCTGAAGCTTTCTTT	TRBV7-9	NA	TRBJ1-1	NA
CASSLDPGRGYNEQFF	TGTGCCAGCAGCTTGGATCCGGGACGGGGCTACAATGAGCAGTTCTTC	TRBV5-4	NA	TRBJ2-1	NA
CASSLEAGANTEAFF	TGCGCCAGCAGCTTGGAGGCGGGGGCGAACACTGAAGCTTTCTTT	TRBV5-1	NA	TRBJ1-1	NA
CASSLEQASSYEQYF	TGCGCCAGCAGCTTGGAGCAGGCAAGCTCCTACGAGCAGTACTTC	TRBV5-1	NA	TRBJ2-7	NA
CAGSLAGGGETQYF	TGTGCCGGCAGCTTGGCCGGGGGCGGAGAGACCCAGTACTTC	TRBV5-4	NA	TRBJ2-5	NA
CASSSFPSGRAKETQYF	TGTGCCAGCAGCTCTTTCCCTAGCGGGAGGGCCAAAGAGACCCAGTACTTC	TRBV7-9	NA	TRBJ2-5	TRBD2
CASSPNPRDRETTNEKLFF	TGTGCCAGCAGCCCGAACCCACGGGACAGGGAAACAACTAATGAAAAACTGTTTTTT	TRBV21-1	once	TRBJ1-4	NA
CASSPTYLDEQFF	TGCGCCAGCAGCCCTACTTATCTGGATGAGCAGTTCTTC	TRBV5-1	NA	TRBJ2-1	NA
CASSGQGRYEQYF	TGTGCCAGCTCGGGACAGGGGCGCTACGAGCAGTACTTC	TRBV18	NA	TRBJ2-7	TRBD1
CASSLPGPGPSFF	TGTGCCAGCAGCTTGCCGGGCCCGGGCCCCTCGTTCTTC	TRBV5-8	NA	TRBJ2-1	NA
CASSLGIGGRRTDTQYF	TGTGCCAGCAGCTTAGGTATTGGCGGGAGAAGGACAGATACGCAGTATTTT	TRBV7-2	NA	TRBJ2-3	TRBD2
CASGLTGYYNSPLHF	TGTGCCAGCGGGTTGACGGGTTACTATAATTCACCCCTCCACTTT	TRBV27	NA	TRBJ1-6	NA
CASSLPLGEGAFF	TGTGCCAGCAGCCTACCCCTCGGGGAGGGAGCTTTCTTT	TRBV7-9	few	TRBJ1-1	NA
CASSSDDTGKQFF	TGCGCCAGCAGCTCGGATGATACCGGAAAGCAGTTCTTC	TRBV5-1	NA	TRBJ2-1	NA
CASSSSGRGNTIYF	TGTGCCAGCAGTTCCTCGGGGAGAGGAAACACCATATATTTT	TRBV6-5	NA	TRBJ1-3	NA
CASSLSGRVGGYTF	TGTGCCAGCAGCTTGTCCGGCAGGGTAGGGGGCTACACCTTC	TRBV5-6	NA	TRBJ1-2	NA
CASSPSGESEPQHF	TGTGCCAGCTCACCTTCGGGGGAAAGTGAGCCCCAGCATTTT	TRBV18	NA	TRBJ1-5	NA
CASSLTAGNTIYF	TGTGCCAGCAGTTTAACGGCTGGAAACACCATATATTTT	TRBV28	NA	TRBJ1-3	NA
CASSIRQNTEAFF	TGTGCCAGTAGTATTAGACAAAACACTGAAGCTTTCTTT	TRBV19	NA	TRBJ1-1	NA
CASSLAVGDQYEQYF	TGCGCCAGCAGCTTGGCCGTCGGGGATCAATACGAGCAGTACTTC	TRBV5-1	NA	TRBJ2-7	NA
CASSVSGSPYEQYF	TGTGCCAGCAGCGTAAGCGGGAGCCCCTACGAGCAGTACTTC	TRBV7-8	NA	TRBJ2-7	TRBD2